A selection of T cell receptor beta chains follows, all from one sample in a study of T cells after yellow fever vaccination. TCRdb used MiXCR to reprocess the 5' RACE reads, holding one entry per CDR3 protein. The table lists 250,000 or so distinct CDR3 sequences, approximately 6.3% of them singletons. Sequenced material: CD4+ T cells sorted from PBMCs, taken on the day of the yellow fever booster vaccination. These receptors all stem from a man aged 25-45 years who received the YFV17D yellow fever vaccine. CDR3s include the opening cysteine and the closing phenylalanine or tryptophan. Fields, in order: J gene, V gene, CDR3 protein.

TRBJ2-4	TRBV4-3	CASSQSQPAGAKNIQYF
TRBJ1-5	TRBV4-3	CASSQDSGKDQPQHF
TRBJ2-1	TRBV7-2	CASSGTSGNYNEQFF
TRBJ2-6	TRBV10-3	CAINGRSSGANVLTF
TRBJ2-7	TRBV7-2	CASSKRTSGSTYEQYF
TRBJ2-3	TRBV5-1	CASSAGTSGFTDTQYF
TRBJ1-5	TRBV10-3	CAISESNQPQHF
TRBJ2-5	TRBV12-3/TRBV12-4	CASSFGGPQETQYF
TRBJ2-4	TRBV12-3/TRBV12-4	CASNPSGRVKKNIQYF
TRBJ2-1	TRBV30	CAWTYRDEQFF
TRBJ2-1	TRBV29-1	CSVDNFSPGWNEQFF
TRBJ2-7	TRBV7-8	CASSFGEDGGYEQYF
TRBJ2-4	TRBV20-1	CSARRKDGAGAKNIQYF
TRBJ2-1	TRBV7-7	CASSLTFLAGYNEQFF
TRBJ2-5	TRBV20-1	CSASPQAGETQYF
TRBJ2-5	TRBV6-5	CASSYSRTSGRGSQAQYF
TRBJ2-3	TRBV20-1	CSANPAGASTDTQYF
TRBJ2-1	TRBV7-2	CASSLAGTTYNEQFF